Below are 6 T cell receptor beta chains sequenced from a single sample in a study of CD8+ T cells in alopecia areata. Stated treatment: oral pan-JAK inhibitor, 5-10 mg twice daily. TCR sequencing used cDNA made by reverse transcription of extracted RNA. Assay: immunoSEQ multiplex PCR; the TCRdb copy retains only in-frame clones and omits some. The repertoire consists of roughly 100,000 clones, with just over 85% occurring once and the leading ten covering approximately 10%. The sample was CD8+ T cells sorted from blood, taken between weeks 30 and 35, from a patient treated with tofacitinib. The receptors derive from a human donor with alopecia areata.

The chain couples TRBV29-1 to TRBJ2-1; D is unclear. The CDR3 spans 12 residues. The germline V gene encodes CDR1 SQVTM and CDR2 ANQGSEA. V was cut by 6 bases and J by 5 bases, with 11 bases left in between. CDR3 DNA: TGCAGCGTGGGGTTTGGTGACAATGAGCAGTTCTTC. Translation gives CSVGFGDNEQFF.

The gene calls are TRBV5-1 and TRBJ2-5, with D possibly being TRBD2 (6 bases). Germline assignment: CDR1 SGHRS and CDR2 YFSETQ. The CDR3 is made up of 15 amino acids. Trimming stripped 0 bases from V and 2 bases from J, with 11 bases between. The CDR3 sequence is CASSLEGGIQETQYF. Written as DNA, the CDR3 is TGCGCCAGCAGCTTGGAGGGCGGGATACAAGAGACCCAGTACTTC.

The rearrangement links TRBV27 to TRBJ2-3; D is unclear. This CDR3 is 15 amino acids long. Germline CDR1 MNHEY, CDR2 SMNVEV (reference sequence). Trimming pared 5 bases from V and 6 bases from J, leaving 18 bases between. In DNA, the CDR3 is TGTGCCAGCAGTCCCCCCGCTCCAGTGGTTGATACGCAGTATTTT. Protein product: CASSPPAPVVDTQYF.

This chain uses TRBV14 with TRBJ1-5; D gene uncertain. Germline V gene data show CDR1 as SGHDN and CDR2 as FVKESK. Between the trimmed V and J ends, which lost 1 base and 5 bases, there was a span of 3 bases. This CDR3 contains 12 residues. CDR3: CASSQAYQPQHF. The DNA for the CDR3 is TGTGCCAGCAGCCAAGCGTATCAGCCCCAGCATTTT. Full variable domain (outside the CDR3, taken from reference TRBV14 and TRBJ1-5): EAGVTQFPSHSVIEKGQTVTLRCDPISGHDNLYWYRRVMGKEIKFLLHFVKESKQDESGMPNNRFLAERTGGTYSTLKVQPAELEDSGVYFCASSQAYQPQHFGDGTRLSIL.

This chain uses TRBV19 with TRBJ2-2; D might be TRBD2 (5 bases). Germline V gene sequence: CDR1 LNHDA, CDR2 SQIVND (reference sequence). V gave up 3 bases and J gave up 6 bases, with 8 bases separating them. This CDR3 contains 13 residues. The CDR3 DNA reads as TGTGCCAGTAGTATCCCTAGCCCCGGGGAGCTGTTTTTT. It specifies CASSIPSPGELFF.

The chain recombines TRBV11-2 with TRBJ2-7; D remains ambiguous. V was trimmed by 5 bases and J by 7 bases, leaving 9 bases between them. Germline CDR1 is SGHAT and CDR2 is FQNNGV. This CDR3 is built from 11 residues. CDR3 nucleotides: TGTGCCAGCAGCCAAACTGGTGAGCAGTACTTC. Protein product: CASSQTGEQYF.